Presented here are 21 T cell receptor beta chains from one specimen sequenced in a study of blood T cell repertoires in COVID-19. The table came from immunoSEQ multiplex PCR; TCRdb's copy has only in-frame clones and leaves some out. The sample shows 79,000 or so clones, 87% of them seen only once. Sequencing was done on a sample of peripheral blood. These receptors were collected from a human donor in a cohort sampled during active COVID-19.

The genes are TRBV18 and TRBJ2-5, with a tentative D call TRBD2 (5 bases). Trimming removed 3 bases at V and 5 bases at J, with 16 bases between. Looked up from germline, CDR1 is KGHSH and CDR2 is LQKENI. This CDR3 has 15 amino acids. The CDR3 loop reads CASSPASSFGETQYF. The CDR3 DNA is TGTGCCAGCTCACCGGCTAGCTCCTTCGGGGAGACCCAGTACTTC.

The gene calls are TRBV6-5 and TRBJ2-5, with 9 bases aligning to TRBD1. The CDR3 runs 13 residues. Trimming took 5 bases from V and 3 from J; bases not matched to a gene: 1. Germline V gene sequence: CDR1 MNHEY, CDR2 SVGAGI. CDR3 residues: CASSRQGEETQYF. Written as DNA, the CDR3 is TGTGCCAGCAGTAGACAGGGGGAAGAGACCCAGTACTTC.

The chain is built from TRBV4-1 and TRBJ1-2, with TRBD1 as a possible D gene (5 bases). With 5 bases removed from V and 9 bases from J, the gap between germline ends came to 16 bases. Germline CDR1 MGHRA, CDR2 YSYEKL. This CDR3 spans 13 amino acids. This CDR3 reads CASSFRVDGSYTF. CDR3 DNA: TGCGCCAGCAGCTTCAGGGTAGACGGCAGCTACACCTTC.

The CDR3 is CASSLGMGTNADTQYF. The CDR3, as DNA: TGTGCCAGCAGCTTAGGAATGGGGACTAACGCGGATACGCAGTATTTT. The chain uses TRBV11-2 and TRBJ2-3; TRBD2 matches 7 bases. V lost 1 base to trimming and J lost 6 bases; unmatched junction nucleotides: 10. The CDR3 runs 16 residues. Germline CDR1 reads SGHAT; CDR2 reads FQNNGV. Combining the CDR3 with reference TRBV11-2 and TRBJ2-3 gives the whole variable domain EAGVAQSPRYKIIEKRQSVAFWCNPISGHATLYWYQQILGQGPKLLIQFQNNGVVDDSQLPKDRFSAERLKGVDSTLKIQPAKLEDSAVYLCASSLGMGTNADTQYFGPGTRLTVL.

The chain is built from TRBV6-1 and TRBJ2-7, with 9 nucleotides matching TRBD2. Germline V gene data show CDR1 as MNHNS and CDR2 as SASEGT. V gave up 2 bases and J gave up 8 bases; unmatched junction bases: 10. CDR3 size: 15 residues. The CDR3, as DNA: TGTGCCAGCAGTGAACCTGGCGGGGGGGTTCTGAAGCAGTACTTC. Encoded protein: CASSEPGGGVLKQYF.

This clone came up once. Compared with germline, one end of the junction differs, possibly owing to a read error. The genes are TRBV11-2 and TRBJ1-1; D uncertain. This CDR3 has 14 residues. Germline V lookup: CDR1 SGHAT, CDR2 FQNNGV. This CDR3 reads CASSPAGMNAEAFF. The CDR3 DNA follows: TGTGCCAGCAGCCCCGCAGGAATGAACGCTGAAGCTTTCTTT.

The table lists this clone with a count of one. V is TRBV7-6 and J is TRBJ2-1, with TRBD2 matching over 8 bases. This CDR3 spans 17 amino acids. Trimming removed 5 bases from V and 4 bases from J; junction bases left unmatched: 13. The germline V gene has CDR1 SGHVS and CDR2 FNYEAQ. CDR3 DNA sequence: TGTGCCAGCAGCCCCTCTATACCGGGAGGGACTTACAATGAGCAGTTCTTC. As protein: CASSPSIPGGTYNEQFF.

This clone was counted a single time. This chain links TRBV30 with TRBJ1-3; no definite D call. V was clipped by 8 bases and J by 0 bases, with 14 bases between them. The CDR3 extends over 14 amino acids. Germline lookup yields CDR1 GTSNPN and CDR2 SVGIG (reference sequence). The CDR3: CARTEASSGNTIYF. The DNA for the CDR3 is TGTGCCAGGACGGAGGCGAGCTCTGGAAACACCATATATTTT.

This chain links TRBV6-5 with TRBJ2-2, with 7 bases lining up with TRBD1. The CDR3 runs 14 residues. Germline CDR1 and CDR2: MNHEY and SVGAGI. Trimming took 5 bases from V and 7 from J; bases not matched to a gene: 7. CDR3 coding DNA: TGTGCCAGCAGTCCCCGGACAGGTATCGGGGAGCTGTTTTTT. Translation: CASSPRTGIGELFF.

The chain combines TRBV28 with TRBJ1-2; TRBD1 matches 10 bases. In germline, CDR1 is MDHEN, CDR2 SYDVKM. Trimming took 6 bases from V and 4 from J; bases not matched to a gene: 5. The length of the CDR3 is 14 residues. Written as DNA, the CDR3 is TGTGCCAGCAGGACAGGGGGCGCTAGCTATGGCTACACCTTC. Its protein product is CASRTGGASYGYTF.

This chain connects TRBV19 to TRBJ2-7; TRBD1 matches at 10 bases. With V trimmed by 8 bases and J by 7 bases, 8 bases remained unmatched. There are 13 residues in the CDR3. Per germline, CDR1 LNHDA and CDR2 SQIVND (reference sequence). CDR3 loop: CASGRQGANEQYF. The DNA of the CDR3 is TGTGCCAGTGGGAGACAGGGGGCTAATGAGCAGTACTTC.

The chain recombines TRBV2 with TRBJ2-3; maybe TRBD2 (6 bases). The CDR3 contains 16 residues. V was trimmed by 5 bases and J by 0 bases, leaving 15 bases between them. The germline CDR1 and CDR2 sequences are SNHLY and FYNNEI. In DNA, the CDR3 is TGTGCCAGCAGTCCGCGGGGCCAGATGAGCACAGATACGCAGTATTTT. This encodes CASSPRGQMSTDTQYF.

The CDR3: CASSLARPDTGELFF. The CDR3 DNA sequence: TGTGCCAGCAGCTTAGCTCGCCCGGACACCGGGGAGCTGTTTTTT. The gene calls are TRBV7-9 and TRBJ2-2; no firm D call. CDR1 is SEHNR and CDR2 is FQNEAQ in the germline V gene (reference sequence). V was trimmed by 0 bases and J by 3 bases, leaving 8 bases between them. The CDR3 sequence is 15 residues long.

The chain links TRBV29-1 to TRBJ2-7; 11 nucleotides align to TRBD1. J gave up 4 bases and V 6 bases, and 14 bases lay outside the gene matches. The CDR3 runs 16 residues. CDR1 is SQVTM, CDR2 ANQGSEA, per germline. The CDR3 protein is CSVLDRGLVQLYEQYF. CDR3 in DNA: TGCAGCGTCCTGGACAGGGGGCTTGTACAATTATACGAGCAGTACTTC.

The chain carries TRBV27 and TRBJ1-6; 7 bases align to TRBD1. From germline, CDR1 is MNHEY and CDR2 SMNVEV (reference sequence). This CDR3 is built from 15 residues. Trimming took 4 bases from V and 7 from J; bases not matched to a gene: 7. The CDR3 coding sequence is TGTGCCAGCAGTTCCTGGGACAGCAAGAATTCACCCCTCCACTTT. Its translation is CASSSWDSKNSPLHF.

The chain joins TRBV3-1 (or the pseudogene TRBV3-2) to TRBJ1-3, with D unclear. V lost 0 bases and J lost 0, with 3 bases in between. Looked up from germline, CDR1 is LGHDT and CDR2 is YNNKEL (reference sequence). The CDR3 extends over 14 amino acids. Written as DNA, the CDR3 is TGTGCCAGCAGCCAAGATTACTCTGGAAACACCATATATTTT. Translated: CASSQDYSGNTIYF.

V is TRBV5-5 and J is TRBJ1-2; D uncertain. Trimming left V 7 bases short and J 4 bases short, with 11 bases between. CDR3 length equals 12 residues. The germline CDR1 and CDR2 sequences are SGHKS and YYEKEE (reference sequence). CDR3 loop: CASVLFLYGYTF. The CDR3 bases are TGTGCCAGCGTCCTGTTTCTCTATGGCTACACCTTC.

This sequence joins TRBV7-9 and TRBJ1-2; 7 nucleotides agree with TRBD1. The germline CDR1 and CDR2 sequences are SEHNR and FQNEAQ (reference sequence). Germline trimming cut 5 bases from V and 8 bases from J; bases unmatched to any gene: 8. This CDR3 is 13 amino acids long. Written as DNA, the CDR3 is TGTGCCAGCAGCACCCGAAGGGGGCTGGGCTACACCTTC. Amino acid sequence: CASSTRRGLGYTF. Together with reference TRBV7-9 and TRBJ1-2, the CDR3 gives the full variable domain: DTGVSQNPRHKITKRGQNVTFRCDPISEHNRLYWYRQTLGQGPEFLTYFQNEAQLEKSRLLSDRFSAERPKGSFSTLEIQRTEQGDSAMYLCASSTRRGLGYTFGSGTRLTVV.

The rearrangement uses TRBV2 and TRBJ1-3; D gene uncertain. The CDR3 has 14 amino acids. The V end lost 1 base, the J end lost 4 bases, and 8 bases lay between the germline ends. Germline V gives CDR1 SNHLY, CDR2 FYNNEI. The CDR3 sequence: CASSEGQVGNTIYF. The CDR3 bases are TGTGCCAGCAGTGAAGGGCAAGTGGGAAACACCATATATTTT.

V gene TRBV20-1 combines with J gene TRBJ1-1; D gene ambiguous. Trimming shortened V by 0 bases and J by 13 bases, and 12 bases separated the two germline ends. The CDR3 spans 11 residues. Germline V gene sequence: CDR1 DFQATT, CDR2 SNEGSKA (reference sequence). The CDR3 sequence: CSARDHGVCFF. CDR3 in DNA: TGCAGTGCTAGAGATCACGGGGTTTGTTTCTTT.

The chain couples TRBV2 to TRBJ1-1; 8 nucleotides match TRBD1. CDR3 length: 12 amino acids. Unmatched junction bases numbered 7, after V lost 11 bases and J lost 5 bases. The germline gives CDR1 SNHLY, CDR2 FYNNEI. The CDR3 nucleotides are TGTGCCGGTAGCAGGGGGCGTACTGAAGCTTTCTTT. This encodes CAGSRGRTEAFF.